Following are 14 T cell receptor beta chains from one sample sequenced in a study of neoadjuvant anti-PD-1 for oral cavity cancer. Assay used: immunoSEQ multiplex PCR; TCRdb lists only in-frame clones, some missing. There are approximately 72,000 clones in the sample; around four fifths occur only once, and about 3.4% lies in the top ten. This sample comprised PBMCs, obtained before nivolumab (anti-PD-1) treatment. Source of these receptors: a person aged 40-85 years with oral cavity squamous cell carcinoma.

The chain employs TRBV11-2 and TRBJ2-7; 8 positions match TRBD2. Germline values: CDR1 SGHAT, CDR2 FQNNGV. V was clipped by 4 bases and J by 4 bases; unmatched bases: 6. The CDR3 totals 14 residues. DNA for the CDR3: TGTGCCAGCAGCTCCCACGGGGGGGTTTACGAGCAGTACTTC. It codes for CASSSHGGVYEQYF.

CDR3 DNA: TGTGCCAGCAGCGTAGGAGGCACGTTCTCTGGAAACACCATATATTTT. The encoded protein is CASSVGGTFSGNTIYF. V and J are TRBV9 and TRBJ1-3; D gene uncertain. The CDR3 loop spans 16 amino acids. Germline CDR1 SGDLS, CDR2 YYNGEE. With 0 bases removed from V and 0 bases from J, the gap between germline ends came to 10 bases.

This rearrangement joins TRBV6-1 to TRBJ2-1; TRBD2 aligns across 14 bases. V dropped 5 bases and J dropped 5; count of bases not matched to a gene: 2. CDR3 size: 15 residues. Germline V gene sequence: CDR1 MNHNS, CDR2 SASEGT. The CDR3: CASSRTSGGNNEQFF. DNA for the CDR3: TGTGCCAGCAGTAGGACTAGCGGGGGGAACAATGAGCAGTTCTTC.

The rearrangement joins TRBV7-6 to TRBJ2-5; D not resolved. The germline V gene encodes CDR1 SGHVS and CDR2 FNYEAQ. The V gene lost 1 base and the J gene lost 5 bases, with 8 bases spanning the gap. This CDR3 is 13 amino acids long. The CDR3 region is CASSLGGWETQYF. For the CDR3, the DNA is TGTGCCAGCAGCTTAGGAGGCTGGGAGACCCAGTACTTC. The whole variable domain, remainder taken from reference TRBV7-6 and TRBJ2-5, is GAGVSQSPRYKVTKRGQDVALRCDPISGHVSLYWYRQALGQGPEFLTYFNYEAQQDKSGLPNDRFSAERPEGSISTLTIQRTEQRDSAMYRCASSLGGWETQYFGPGTRLLVL.

The chain uses TRBV6-5 and TRBJ2-2; D call uncertain. This CDR3 is built from 14 residues. Trimming removed 2 bases at V and 4 bases at J, with 8 bases between. Germline V lookup: CDR1 MNHEY, CDR2 SVGAGI. The CDR3 loop is CASSYDRLTGELFF. The CDR3 bases are TGTGCCAGCAGTTACGATCGGCTCACCGGGGAGCTGTTTTTT.

This rearrangement joins TRBV9 to TRBJ1-4; a possible D gene is TRBD1 (5 bases). The V and J ends lost 3 bases and 7 bases respectively, with 19 bases between them. Germline V lookup: CDR1 SGDLS, CDR2 YYNGEE. This CDR3 has 16 amino acids. CDR3: CASSGKRGPLGEKLFF. The CDR3 coding sequence is TGTGCCAGCAGCGGAAAAAGGGGCCCCCTAGGTGAAAAACTGTTTTTT.

The chain combines TRBV11-2 with TRBJ2-7, with 10 nucleotides matching TRBD2. V gave up 7 bases and J gave up 5 bases; unmatched junction bases: 20. Germline V lookup: CDR1 SGHAT, CDR2 FQNNGV. The CDR3 covers 18 residues. Written as DNA, the CDR3 is TGTGCCAGCACCTCCCTCCGCTTACTAGCGGGGTTGGATAACGAGCAGTACTTC. Amino acid sequence: CASTSLRLLAGLDNEQYF.

This clone appeared a single time. This sequence joins TRBV5-1 and TRBJ1-4; D is unresolved. With 4 bases removed from V and 0 bases from J, the gap between germline ends came to 13 bases. This CDR3 is built from 16 residues. Germline V gene lookup returns CDR1 SGHRS and CDR2 YFSETQ. The CDR3 protein is CASSPQVLATNEKLFF. CDR3 coding DNA: TGCGCCAGCAGCCCGCAGGTACTTGCAACTAATGAAAAACTGTTTTTT. The full variable domain, its missing parts supplied by reference TRBV5-1 and TRBJ1-4, is KAGVTQTPRYLIKTRGQQVTLSCSPISGHRSVSWYQQTPGQGLQFLFEYFSETQRNKGNFPGRFSGRQFSNSRSEMNVSTLELGDSALYLCASSPQVLATNEKLFFGSGTQLSVL.

The V gene is TRBV4-1, the J gene TRBJ2-7; 9 bases are shared with TRBD2. The CDR3 covers 15 residues. CDR1 MGHRA and CDR2 YSYEKL come from the germline V gene. Trimming removed 1 base from V and 1 base from J; junction bases left unmatched: 2. CDR3 amino acids: CASSQGGGASYEQYF. The CDR3, as DNA: TGCGCCAGCAGCCAAGGCGGGGGGGCTTCCTACGAGCAGTACTTC.

The chain employs TRBV6-6 and TRBJ2-7; D may be TRBD1 or TRBD2 (5 bases each). Trimming took off 0 bases at V and 3 bases at J, with 12 bases between the two ends. Germline CDR1 is MNHNY and CDR2 is SVGAGI (reference sequence). This CDR3 contains 15 residues. This CDR3 reads CASSYSVGVGYEQYF. In nucleotides, the CDR3 is TGTGCCAGCAGTTACTCGGTGGGGGTTGGCTACGAGCAGTACTTC.

The chain employs TRBV9 and TRBJ2-2; D is possibly TRBD2 (6 bases). Trimming shortened V by 3 bases and J by 0 bases, and 15 bases separated the two germline ends. CDR3 size: 17 residues. Germline V gives CDR1 SGDLS, CDR2 YYNGEE. CDR3 nucleotides: TGTGCCAGCAGCGACCACGATCGGGGGACGAACACCGGGGAGCTGTTTTTT. It specifies CASSDHDRGTNTGELFF.

The gene calls are TRBV28 and TRBJ1-4; a possible D gene is TRBD1 (5 bases). CDR3 size: 16 residues. Trimming took 3 bases from V and 5 from J, leaving 16 bases between them. Germline CDR1 reads MDHEN; CDR2 reads SYDVKM. The CDR3 nucleotides read TGTGCCAGCAGTTTTCAGCAGACAGCACAAAATGAAAAACTGTTTTTT. Its translation: CASSFQQTAQNEKLFF.

This clone was seen a few times. V and J are TRBV6-5 and TRBJ1-4; 7 bases map to TRBD1. The CDR3 is 15 amino acids. V trimming: 2 bases; J trimming: 12 bases; junction bases outside the gene matches: 12. The germline V gene encodes CDR1 MNHEY and CDR2 SVGAGI. The CDR3 bases are TGTGCCAGCAGTTACGGGCAGGGGGTACGTGGAGAACTGTTTTTT. It is translated as CASSYGQGVRGELFF.

The chain is built from TRBV6-1 and TRBJ2-7; 9 positions agree with TRBD1. V dropped 8 bases and J dropped 3; count of bases not matched to a gene: 11. The V gene's germline CDR1 is MNHNS and CDR2 SASEGT. This CDR3 spans 15 amino acids. Written as DNA, the CDR3 is TGTGCCAGCGGCCGAACCGGGACAGGGCACTACGAGCAGTACTTC. As protein: CASGRTGTGHYEQYF.